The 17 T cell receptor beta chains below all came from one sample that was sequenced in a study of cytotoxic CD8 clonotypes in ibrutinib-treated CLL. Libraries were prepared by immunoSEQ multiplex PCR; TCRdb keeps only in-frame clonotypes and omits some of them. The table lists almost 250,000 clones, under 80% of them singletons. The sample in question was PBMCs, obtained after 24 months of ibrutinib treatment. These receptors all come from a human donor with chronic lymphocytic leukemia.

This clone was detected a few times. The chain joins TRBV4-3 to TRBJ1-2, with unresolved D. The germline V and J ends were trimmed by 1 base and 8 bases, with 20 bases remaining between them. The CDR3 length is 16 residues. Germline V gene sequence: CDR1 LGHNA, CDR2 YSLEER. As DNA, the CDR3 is TGCGCCAGCAGCCAAGTACCAGACCGCCTAGTTCGAGGCTACACCTTC. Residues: CASSQVPDRLVRGYTF.

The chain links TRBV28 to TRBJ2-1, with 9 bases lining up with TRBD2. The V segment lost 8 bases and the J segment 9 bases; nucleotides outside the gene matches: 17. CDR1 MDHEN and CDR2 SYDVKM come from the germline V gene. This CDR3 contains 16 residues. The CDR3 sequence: CASHFSSGTSLGEQFF. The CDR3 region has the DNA TGTGCCAGCCATTTTTCATCCGGGACTAGCCTCGGTGAGCAGTTCTTC. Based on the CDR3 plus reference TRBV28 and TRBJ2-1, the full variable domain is DVKVTQSSRYLVKRTGEKVFLECVQDMDHENMFWYRQDPGLGLRLIYFSYDVKMKEKGDIPEGYSVSREKKERFSLILESASTNQTSMYLCASHFSSGTSLGEQFFGPGTRLTVL.

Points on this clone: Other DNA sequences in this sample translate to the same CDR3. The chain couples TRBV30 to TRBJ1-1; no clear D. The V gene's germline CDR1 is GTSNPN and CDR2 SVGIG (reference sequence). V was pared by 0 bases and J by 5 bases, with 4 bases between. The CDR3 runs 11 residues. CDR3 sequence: CAWSVNTEAFF. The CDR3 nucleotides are TGTGCCTGGAGTGTAAATACTGAAGCTTTCTTT.

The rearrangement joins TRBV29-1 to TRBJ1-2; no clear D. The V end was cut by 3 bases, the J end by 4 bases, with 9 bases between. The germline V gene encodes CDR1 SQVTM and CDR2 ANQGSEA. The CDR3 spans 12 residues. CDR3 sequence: CSVDRGSYGYTF. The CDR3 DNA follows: TGCAGCGTTGATCGTGGGAGCTATGGCTACACCTTC.

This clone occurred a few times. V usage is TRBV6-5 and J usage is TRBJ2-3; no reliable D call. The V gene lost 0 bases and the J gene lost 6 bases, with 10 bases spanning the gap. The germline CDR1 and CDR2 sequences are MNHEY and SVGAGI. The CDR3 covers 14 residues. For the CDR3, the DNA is TGTGCCAGCAGTTACTCCGAAAATATGGATACGCAGTATTTT. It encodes CASSYSENMDTQYF.

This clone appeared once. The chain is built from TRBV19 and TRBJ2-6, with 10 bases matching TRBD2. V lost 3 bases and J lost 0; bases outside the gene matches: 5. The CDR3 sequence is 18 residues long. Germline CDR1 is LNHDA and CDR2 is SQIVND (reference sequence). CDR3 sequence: CASSIELAGYSGANVLTF. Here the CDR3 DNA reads TGTGCCAGTAGTATTGAACTAGCGGGGTACTCTGGGGCCAACGTCCTGACTTTC.

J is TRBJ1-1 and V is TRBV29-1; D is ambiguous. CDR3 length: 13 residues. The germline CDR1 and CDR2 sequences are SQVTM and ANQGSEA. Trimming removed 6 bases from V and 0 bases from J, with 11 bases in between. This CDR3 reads CSVGWLMNTEAFF. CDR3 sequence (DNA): TGCAGCGTGGGTTGGCTCATGAACACTGAAGCTTTCTTT.

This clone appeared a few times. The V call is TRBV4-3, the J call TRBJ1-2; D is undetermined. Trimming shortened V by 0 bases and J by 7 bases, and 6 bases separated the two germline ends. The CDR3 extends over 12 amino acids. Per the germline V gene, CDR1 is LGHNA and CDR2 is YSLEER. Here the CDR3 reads CASSQDGFGYTF. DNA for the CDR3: TGCGCCAGCAGCCAAGATGGATTTGGCTACACCTTC.

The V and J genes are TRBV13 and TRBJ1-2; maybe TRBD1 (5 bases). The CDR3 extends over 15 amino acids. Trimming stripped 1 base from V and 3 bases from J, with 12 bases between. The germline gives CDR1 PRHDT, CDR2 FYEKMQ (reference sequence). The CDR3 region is CASSLDGGVDYGYTF. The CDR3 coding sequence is TGTGCCAGCAGCTTAGATGGAGGGGTTGACTATGGCTACACCTTC.

CDR3 nucleotides: TGTGCCAGCAGAAGTGTAGGGTCTAGGACTAGCGTCTACGAGCAGTACTTC. Translating gives CASRSVGSRTSVYEQYF. The chain has TRBV28 and TRBJ2-7; 9 nucleotides match TRBD2. The CDR3 loop spans 17 amino acids. V gave up 6 bases and J gave up 3 bases; unmatched junction bases: 15. Germline values: CDR1 MDHEN, CDR2 SYDVKM.

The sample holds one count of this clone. For the CDR3, the DNA is TGTGCCAGCAGCAATAAGGGGGATTGGACGGATCAGCCCCAGCATTTT. Its protein product is CASSNKGDWTDQPQHF. This chain links TRBV7-9 with TRBJ1-5; tentatively, D is TRBD1 (6 bases). The CDR3 loop spans 16 amino acids. Germline V lookup: CDR1 SEHNR, CDR2 FQNEAQ (reference sequence). Trimming took 5 bases from V and 5 from J, leaving 19 bases between them.

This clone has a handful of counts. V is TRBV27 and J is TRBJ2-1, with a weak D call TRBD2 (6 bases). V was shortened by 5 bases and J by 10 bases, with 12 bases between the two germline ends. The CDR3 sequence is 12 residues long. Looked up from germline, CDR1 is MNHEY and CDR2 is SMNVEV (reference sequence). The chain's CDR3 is CASSPHGREQFF. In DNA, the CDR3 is TGTGCCAGCAGTCCCCATGGGAGGGAGCAGTTCTTC.

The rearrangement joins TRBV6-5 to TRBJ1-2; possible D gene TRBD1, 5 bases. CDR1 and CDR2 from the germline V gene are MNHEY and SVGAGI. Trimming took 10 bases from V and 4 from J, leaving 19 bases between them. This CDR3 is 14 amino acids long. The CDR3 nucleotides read TGTGCCACCTCTGGGTTAGGGGTCACCTATGGCTACACCTTC. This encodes CATSGLGVTYGYTF.

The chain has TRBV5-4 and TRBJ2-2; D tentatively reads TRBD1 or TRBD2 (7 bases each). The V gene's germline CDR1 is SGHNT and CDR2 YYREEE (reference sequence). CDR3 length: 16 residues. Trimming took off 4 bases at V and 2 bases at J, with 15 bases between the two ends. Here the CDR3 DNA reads TGTGCCAGCAGCGCCGACAGGGAGGGAAACACCGGGGAGCTGTTTTTT. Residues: CASSADREGNTGELFF.

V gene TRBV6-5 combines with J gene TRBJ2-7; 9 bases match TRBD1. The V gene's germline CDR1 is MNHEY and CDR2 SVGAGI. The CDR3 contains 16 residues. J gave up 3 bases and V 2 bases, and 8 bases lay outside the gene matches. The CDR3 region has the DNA TGTGCCAGCAGTTACACTGGACAGGGGTCCCACTACGAGCAGTACTTC. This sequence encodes CASSYTGQGSHYEQYF.

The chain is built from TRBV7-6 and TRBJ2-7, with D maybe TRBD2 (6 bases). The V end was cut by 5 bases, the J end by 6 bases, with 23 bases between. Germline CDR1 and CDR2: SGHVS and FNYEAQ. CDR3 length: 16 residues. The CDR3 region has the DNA TGTGCCAGCAGCCCCCAGTCGCGGTTCGGGAGAGGCGAGCAGTACTTC. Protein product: CASSPQSRFGRGEQYF.

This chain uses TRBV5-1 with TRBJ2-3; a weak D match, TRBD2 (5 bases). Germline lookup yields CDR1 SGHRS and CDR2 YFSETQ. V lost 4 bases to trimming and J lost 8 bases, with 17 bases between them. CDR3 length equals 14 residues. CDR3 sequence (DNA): TGCGCCAGCAGCACCCAAGGACTCCCAAGTACGCAGTATTTT. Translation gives CASSTQGLPSTQYF.